These 4 T cell receptor beta chains originate from one sample sequenced in a study of cytomegalovirus exposure and HLA in healthy donors (dated by TCRdb to between 2016 and 2019). Library creation used the immunoSEQ multiplex PCR assay. Sourced from immuneACCESS, this table was stored by TCRdb with only in-frame sequences that have V and J called. A share of the clones is absent; for the studies checked, an unresolved V gene accounts for under half, and the remainder has no known explanation. This sample has about 150,000 clones in its table, and approximately 94% of those were observed once. The ten most abundant clones make up 1.5% to 2% of the sample. The sample was PBMCs. The receptors were gathered from a young man in good health and CMV-seropositive.

The chain carries TRBV7-9 and TRBJ2-7, with TRBD1 identical over 8 bases. There are 14 residues in the CDR3. Looked up from germline, CDR1 is SEHNR and CDR2 is FQNEAQ (reference sequence). V trimming: 0 bases; J trimming: 6 bases; junction bases outside the gene matches: 4. The CDR3 sequence is CASSLATGGLEQYF. The DNA for the CDR3 is TGTGCCAGCAGCTTAGCAACAGGGGGTCTCGAGCAGTACTTC. Drawing the rest from reference TRBV7-9 and TRBJ2-7, the complete variable domain is DTGVSQNPRHKITKRGQNVTFRCDPISEHNRLYWYRQTLGQGPEFLTYFQNEAQLEKSRLLSDRFSAERPKGSFSTLEIQRTEQGDSAMYLCASSLATGGLEQYFGPGTRLTVT.

The V gene is TRBV9, the J gene TRBJ2-3; 10 positions match TRBD2. Per the germline V gene, CDR1 is SGDLS and CDR2 is YYNGEE. The CDR3 has 16 residues. The V and J ends lost 0 bases and 1 base, in that order; junction bases with no gene match: 2. CDR3 in amino acids: CASSVEGTSGTDTQYF. CDR3 DNA sequence: TGTGCCAGCAGCGTAGAAGGGACTAGCGGCACAGATACGCAGTATTTT. Based on the CDR3 plus reference TRBV9 and TRBJ2-3, the full variable domain is DSGVTQTPKHLITATGQRVTLRCSPRSGDLSVYWYQQSLDQGLQFLIQYYNGEERAKGNILERFSAQQFPDLHSELNLSSLELGDSALYFCASSVEGTSGTDTQYFGPGTRLTVL.

The chain combines TRBV28 with TRBJ1-2; 9 positions agree with TRBD1. The CDR3 covers 13 residues. The germline CDR1 and CDR2 sequences are MDHEN and SYDVKM. J was trimmed by 8 bases and V by 8 bases; bases with no gene match: 9. The CDR3 DNA sequence: TGTGCCAGCTCTTCCGGGACAGGGCTAGGCTACACCTTC. This codes for CASSSGTGLGYTF.

V usage is TRBV15 and J usage is TRBJ2-7; TRBD2 agrees at 7 bases. CDR1 is LNHNV and CDR2 is YYDKDF in the germline V gene (reference sequence). Losses at the gene ends were 1 base for V and 2 bases for J; bases not matched to a gene: 5. The length of the CDR3 is 15 residues. The CDR3, as DNA: TGTGCCACCAGCAGAGGAGAGGGAGGGACCTACGAGCAGTACTTC. This sequence encodes CATSRGEGGTYEQYF.